The rows below give T cell receptor beta chains drawn from one sample of a study of blood T cell repertoires in COVID-19. Repertoires were generated with immunoSEQ multiplex PCR, while TCRdb's copy carries only in-frame clones and drops some. In the table there are some 93,000 clones, 86% of which are singletons. The specimen was peripheral blood. The receptors were gathered from a man in his fifties or sixties with acute or convalescent COVID-19. The CDR3 runs from the conserved cysteine through the conserved F or W. D genes are given only for firm matches. Clone size appears in some rows only: once, few, many, or a class for an expanded clone.

v_gene	abundance	j_gene	d_gene	CDR3aa	CDR3nt
TRBV11-2	.	TRBJ1-2	.	CASSRTATNYGYTF	TGTGCCAGCAGCCGAACAGCCACTAACTATGGCTACACCTTC
TRBV12-3/TRBV12-4	.	TRBJ2-5	.	CASSFRGAETQYF	TGTGCCAGCAGTTTCCGGGGAGCAGAGACCCAGTACTTC
TRBV10-3	.	TRBJ2-3	TRBD2	CAISVQAGGITDTQYF	TGTGCCATCAGTGTTCAAGCGGGAGGGATCACAGATACGCAGTATTTT
TRBV3-1/TRBV3-2	.	TRBJ2-3	TRBD2	CASSQDLAGGPTDTQYF	TGTGCCAGCAGCCAAGATCTAGCGGGAGGGCCCACAGATACGCAGTATTTT
TRBV27	.	TRBJ2-1	TRBD1	CAIRDSRSYNEQFF	TGTGCCATCCGGGACAGTAGATCGTACAATGAGCAGTTCTTC
TRBV7-8	.	TRBJ1-1	TRBD1	CASSFTQGANTEAFF	TGTGCCAGCAGCTTCACACAGGGGGCGAACACTGAAGCTTTCTTT
TRBV2	.	TRBJ2-3	.	CASSVLGGGADTQYF	TGTGCCAGCAGTGTTCTAGGGGGGGGAGCAGATACGCAGTATTTT
TRBV6-1	.	TRBJ1-5	.	CASSGGTRQSYSNQPQHF	TGTGCCAGCAGTGGAGGGACTAGGCAGTCCTATAGCAATCAGCCCCAGCATTTT
TRBV7-9	.	TRBJ1-3	.	CASSLTTGSGNTIYF	TGTGCCAGCAGCCTAACGACAGGCTCTGGAAACACCATATATTTT
TRBV5-4	.	TRBJ1-2	.	CASSSPGGLMDSYGYTF	TGTGCCAGCAGCTCACCCGGGGGGCTGATGGATAGCTATGGCTACACCTTC
TRBV13	once	TRBJ1-5	.	CASSLRGIGSNQPQHF	TGTGCCAGCAGCTTACGGGGGATAGGTAGCAATCAGCCCCAGCATTTT
TRBV5-1	.	TRBJ1-1	.	CASSIELGSGTEAFF	TGCGCCAGCAGCATAGAGCTGGGTTCGGGCACTGAAGCTTTCTTT
TRBV12-3/TRBV12-4	.	TRBJ1-1	.	CASSLAVSEAFF	TGTGCCAGCAGTTTAGCCGTCAGTGAAGCTTTCTTT
TRBV3-1/TRBV3-2	.	TRBJ1-5	.	CASSRVGGVSNQPQHF	TGTGCCAGCAGCCGGGTGGGGGGTGTGAGCAATCAGCCCCAGCATTTT
TRBV6-2/TRBV6-3	.	TRBJ1-5	TRBD1	CASSSTGGNQPQHF	TGTGCCAGCAGTTCCACAGGGGGCAATCAGCCCCAGCATTTT
TRBV5-1	once	TRBJ2-1	TRBD2	CASSLTSGANNEQFF	TGCGCCAGCAGCTTGACTAGCGGGGCAAACAATGAGCAGTTCTTC
TRBV6-2/TRBV6-3	once	TRBJ2-1	TRBD2	CASSSLSGGTYNEQFF	TGTGCCAGCAGTTCTCTTAGCGGGGGCACCTACAATGAGCAGTTCTTC
TRBV7-9	.	TRBJ2-3	TRBD1	CASSLDRAGNTQYF	TGTGCCAGCAGCTTGGACAGGGCCGGCAATACGCAGTATTTT
TRBV7-6	.	TRBJ1-1	.	CASSSDMNTEAFF	TGTGCCAGCAGCTCAGATATGAACACTGAAGCTTTCTTT
TRBV6-1	.	TRBJ1-2	TRBD1	CASSEETGGSYGYTF	TGTGCCAGCAGTGAAGAGACAGGGGGTTCCTATGGCTACACCTTC
TRBV7-9	.	TRBJ2-5	TRBD1	CASSLVSGQGQETQYF	TGTGCCAGCAGCTTAGTATCTGGACAGGGACAAGAGACCCAGTACTTC
TRBV5-1	.	TRBJ2-5	TRBD2	CASSLTPRGGAETQYF	TGCGCCAGCAGCTTGACCCCCCGGGGGGGAGCGGAGACCCAGTACTTC
TRBV20-1	.	TRBJ1-5	.	CSASIPPGSISNQPQHF	TGCAGTGCCAGTATACCTCCGGGATCAATTAGCAATCAGCCCCAGCATTTT
TRBV15	.	TRBJ2-3	TRBD2	CATSRDRLAGGTDTQYF	TGTGCCACCAGCAGAGATCGTCTAGCGGGGGGCACAGATACGCAGTATTTT
TRBV7-8	.	TRBJ2-1	.	CASSLDRLSEQFF	TGTGCCAGCAGCTTAGATCGGTTGTCTGAGCAGTTCTTC
TRBV6-4	.	TRBJ1-2	TRBD1	CASRGTGFGYTF	TGTGCCAGCAGGGGGACAGGGTTCGGCTACACCTTC
TRBV7-9	.	TRBJ1-2	TRBD1	CASSRPGQGVSNYGYTF	TGTGCCAGCAGCCGACCGGGACAGGGGGTTTCTAACTATGGCTACACCTTC
TRBV7-2	.	TRBJ1-5	TRBD1	CASSLSGGRLEQPQHF	TGTGCCAGCAGCTTATCAGGGGGCCGCCTGGAACAGCCCCAGCATTTT
TRBV12-3/TRBV12-4	.	TRBJ2-5	.	CASSPGGQGAQYF	TGTGCCAGCAGTCCAGGGGGGCAAGGGGCCCAGTACTTC
TRBV7-2	once	TRBJ2-7	.	CASSLAASLSHEQYF	TGTGCCAGCAGCTTAGCAGCTAGCTTGAGCCACGAGCAGTACTTC
TRBV5-1	once	TRBJ1-2	.	CASSLAGVNYGYTF	TGCGCCAGCAGCTTGGCTGGAGTGAACTATGGCTACACCTTC
TRBV28	.	TRBJ2-1	.	CASSHGKTVYNEQFF	TGTGCCAGCAGCCACGGGAAGACCGTTTACAATGAGCAGTTCTTC
TRBV5-1	many	TRBJ2-2	.	CASHGRGASDTGELFF	TGCGCCAGCCATGGGAGGGGGGCGTCGGACACCGGGGAGCTGTTTTTT
TRBV5-1	.	TRBJ2-7	TRBD1	CASSRRDSSYEQYF	TGCGCCAGCAGCCGCCGGGACAGTTCCTACGAGCAGTACTTC
TRBV3-1/TRBV3-2	few	TRBJ2-3	TRBD2	CASSQQGLAGGDTQYF	TGTGCCAGCAGCCAACAGGGACTAGCGGGGGGAGATACGCAGTATTTT
TRBV20-1	.	TRBJ2-1	TRBD2	CSATAGVKRFF	TGCAGTGCTACCGCGGGGGTGAAGCGGTTCTTC
TRBV30	.	TRBJ2-2	TRBD2	CAWSGTSAGELFF	TGTGCCTGGAGTGGGACTAGCGCCGGGGAGCTGTTTTTT
TRBV2	.	TRBJ1-2	TRBD1	CASTQGATGYTF	TGTGCCAGCACCCAGGGGGCTACTGGCTACACCTTC
TRBV12-3/TRBV12-4	.	TRBJ2-5	.	CASNDNRDETQYF	TGTGCCAGCAATGACAACAGGGATGAGACCCAGTACTTC
TRBV25-1	.	TRBJ1-6	TRBD1	CASSVGNFRGTVNSPLHF	TGTGCCAGCAGTGTCGGTAATTTCCGGGGGACAGTAAATTCACCCCTCCACTTT
TRBV7-6	.	TRBJ1-4	.	CASSLGQSTNEKLFF	TGTGCCAGCAGCTTAGGACAGTCAACTAATGAAAAACTGTTTTTT
TRBV12-5	.	TRBJ1-1	.	CASGTSGGRGTEAFF	TGTGCTAGTGGCACATCGGGGGGGCGCGGCACTGAAGCTTTCTTT
TRBV30	.	TRBJ1-1	.	CAWSVRGVQMNTEAFF	TGTGCCTGGAGTGTACGGGGTGTTCAAATGAACACTGAAGCTTTCTTT
TRBV13	once	TRBJ1-1	TRBD1	CASSSDRGEAFF	TGTGCCAGCAGCTCGGACAGGGGTGAAGCTTTCTTT
TRBV20-1	.	TRBJ1-2	TRBD1	CSASSNRGYGYTF	TGCAGTGCTAGTAGTAACAGGGGTTATGGCTACACCTTC
TRBV27	.	TRBJ2-1	TRBD2	CASSLYQPSGRQYYNEQFF	TGTGCCAGCAGTTTATACCAACCTAGCGGGAGACAATACTACAATGAGCAGTTCTTC
TRBV19	.	TRBJ2-2	TRBD1	CASRGQAVNTGELFF	TGTGCCAGTAGGGGACAGGCTGTAAACACCGGGGAGCTGTTTTTT
TRBV12-3/TRBV12-4	.	TRBJ2-3	TRBD2	CASSRSGSFKYF	TGTGCCAGCAGCCGTAGCGGGAGTTTTAAGTATTTT
TRBV12-3/TRBV12-4	.	TRBJ1-2	TRBD1	CASSFEGAGYTF	TGTGCCAGCAGTTTTGAGGGGGCTGGCTACACCTTC
TRBV29-1	.	TRBJ1-2	.	CSVDVGVGGYTF	TGCAGCGTGGACGTCGGGGTTGGCGGCTACACCTTC
TRBV30	.	TRBJ1-2	.	CAWRSGGFYGYTF	TGTGCCTGGAGGTCCGGGGGGTTCTATGGCTACACCTTC
TRBV5-8	.	TRBJ2-3	.	CASSLQYTDTQYF	TGTGCCAGCAGCTTGCAGTACACAGATACGCAGTATTTT
TRBV19	medium-sized	TRBJ2-1	TRBD2	CASRPRERGLYNEQFF	TGTGCCAGTAGGCCGAGGGAGCGGGGGCTCTACAATGAGCAGTTCTTC
TRBV28	.	TRBJ2-3	TRBD2	CASSSGGLDTQYF	TGTGCCAGCAGTTCGGGGGGGCTGGATACGCAGTATTTT
TRBV2	.	TRBJ1-1	TRBD1	CASSDRASMNTEAFF	TGTGCCAGCAGCGACAGGGCTTCAATGAACACTGAAGCTTTCTTT